This entry describes one TCR beta chain. The CDR3 loop spans 11 amino acids. Trimming removed 6 bases at V and 11 bases at J, with 8 bases between. The V gene's germline CDR1 is MNHEY and CDR2 SVGEGT. The data are from a study of blood T cell repertoires in COVID-19. As for the study in general: The samples span acute and convalescent COVID-19 from the United States, Italy and Spain.

In the original workflow: Reference gene primer amplification yielded estimated nucleated cell counts. Using immunoSEQ multiplex PCR, the repertoire was profiled, and TCRdb retains in-frame clones only, with some absent. The DNA gave D and trimming, while V, J and clone size come from that table. The sample includes about 210,000 clones, 82% of them seen just once. The V call is TRBV6-2 or TRBV6-3, the J call TRBJ1-6; tentatively, D is TRBD1 (6 bases). The sequencing input was peripheral blood. This clonotype originated in a woman aged 70 to 79 with COVID-19, enrolled during active disease. The CDR3 bases are TGTGCCAGCAGCGACAGGCCACCCCTCCACTTT. This sequence encodes CASSDRPPLHF.